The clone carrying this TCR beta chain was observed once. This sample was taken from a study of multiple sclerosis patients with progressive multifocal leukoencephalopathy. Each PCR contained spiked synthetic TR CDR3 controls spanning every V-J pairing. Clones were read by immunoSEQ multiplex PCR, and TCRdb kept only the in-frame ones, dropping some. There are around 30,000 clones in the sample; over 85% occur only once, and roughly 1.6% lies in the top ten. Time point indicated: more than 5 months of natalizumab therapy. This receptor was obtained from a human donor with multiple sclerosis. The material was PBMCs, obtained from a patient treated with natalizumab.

CDR3 DNA sequence: TGTGCCAGCAGCCAAGAGGTAAGCACTGAAGCTTTCTTT. This translates into CASSQEVSTEAFF. V gene TRBV4-2 combines with J gene TRBJ1-1; D ambiguous. The germline CDR1 and CDR2 sequences are LGHNA and YNFKEQ. V shed 0 bases and J shed 4 bases, with 6 bases lying between them. The CDR3 consists of 13 residues.